This T cell receptor (beta chain) comes out of a study of T cells in Graves' hyperthyroidism and ophthalmopathy. Across the study: Specimen type is peripheral blood, collected at initial diagnosis prior to any treatment.

RNA transcripts yielded amplified TCR beta CDR3 regions. Carried out on the TCR CDR3, a first-round RT-PCR used the HTBI primer set. TCRdb reprocessed the multiplex PCR reads via MiXCR and lists one record per CDR3 protein. The sample carries roughly 520,000 distinct CDR3 sequences, around 24% recorded once. V was clipped by 1 base and J by 3 bases, with 12 bases between them. CDR1 and CDR2 (germline): KGHDR, SFDVKD. The CDR3 length is 17 residues. Of note for this clonotype: The antigen is not known.

Notes on the study in general: Blood also contained most expanded thyroid clonotypes above 0.001.

Specimen: blood. The TCR was taken from a woman in her twenties or thirties with Graves' ophthalmopathy. The chain is built from TRBV24-1 and TRBJ1-6, with D possibly TRBD1 on 5 matching bases. The CDR3 DNA reads TGTGCCACCAGTGATTTTCCCGGGGGTGACTATAATTCACCCCTCCACTTT. Translation gives CATSDFPGGDYNSPLHF.